This TCR beta chain is from a study of shared clonotypes between healthy human individuals. The wider study: Serving as donors were two women and three men, whose ages spanned 18 to 49. Per-donor plates numbered three CD4 naive, three CD4 memory, two CD8 naive and one CD8 memory.

A remark on this clone: Its antigen remains unknown.

Profiling relied on immunoSEQ multiplex PCR, and the TCRdb table lists in-frame clones only, not all of them. The table includes around 650,000 clones, 95% to 97% detected once. Naive CD8 cells lacked CD45RO, underwent positive selection for CCR7 and left out terminally differentiated effector memory CD45RA+ cells. The CDR3 is 14 residues long. V lost 7 bases, J lost 6 bases, and 8 bases stayed unmatched. Germline values: CDR1 MNHEY, CDR2 SVGAGI. Notes on the study in general: Larger estimated richness was generally seen in naive subsets than in memory subsets. Sorted-subset sequencing, rarefaction showed, was incomplete despite large depth.

The receptor was derived from a woman in her 30s in good health. This chain connects TRBV6-5 to TRBJ2-1; 8 bases agree with TRBD1. The sequencing input was naive CD8+ T cells sorted from blood. The CDR3 protein is CASNPGQVPNEQFF. The CDR3 coding sequence is TGTGCCAGCAACCCGGGACAGGTCCCCAATGAGCAGTTCTTC.